This passage covers 17 T cell receptor beta chains from one sample sequenced in a study of control samples from healthy donors and cancer patients. The method was immunoSEQ multiplex PCR; TCRdb's version includes in-frame clones alone and lacks a portion of them. The profile covers over 90,000 clones, with under 95% appearing a single time and 2% to 2.5% taken by the ten largest. The sequencing input was blood. Receptor source: a young woman in good health.

The CDR3 nucleotides read TGTGCCAGCAGCTGGCGACGGACGATCGGAGAGACCCAGTACTTC. Translation: CASSWRRTIGETQYF. This rearrangement joins TRBV5-6 to TRBJ2-5; D is unclear. The CDR3 covers 15 residues. Germline V gene sequence: CDR1 SGHDT, CDR2 YYEEEE. The germline V and J ends were trimmed by 3 bases and 4 bases, with 16 bases remaining between them.

The chain carries TRBV19 and TRBJ2-1; TRBD1 aligns across 10 bases. Germline values: CDR1 LNHDA, CDR2 SQIVND (reference sequence). Trimming took 5 bases from V and 4 from J; bases not matched to a gene: 8. This CDR3 is built from 16 residues. DNA for the CDR3: TGTGCCAGTAGTCCTCAGACAGGGGGCCTGTACAATGAGCAGTTCTTC. Protein product: CASSPQTGGLYNEQFF.

The chain is built from TRBV15 and TRBJ2-2, with a weak D call TRBD1 (7 bases). The CDR3 consists of 14 residues. Trimming stripped 3 bases from V and 11 bases from J, with 16 bases between. The V gene's germline CDR1 is LNHNV and CDR2 YYDKDF (reference sequence). This CDR3 reads CATSRGGTEVELFF. The CDR3 nucleotides read TGTGCCACCAGCAGGGGCGGGACAGAGGTTGAGCTGTTTTTT.

The chain carries TRBV6-4 and TRBJ2-1, with D perhaps TRBD2 (5 bases). Germline V CDR1 and CDR2: MRHNA, SNTAGT. The CDR3 consists of 15 residues. V lost 5 bases, J lost 1 base, and 12 bases lay in between. This CDR3 reads CASSLSVGSYNEQFF. The DNA of the CDR3 is TGTGCCAGCAGTCTTAGCGTAGGGTCCTACAATGAGCAGTTCTTC.

J is TRBJ2-2 and V is TRBV10-1; no definite D call. CDR1 WNHNN and CDR2 SYGVQD come from the germline V gene (reference sequence). The CDR3 has 14 residues. The ends were cut back, 2 bases at V and 4 bases at J, with 8 bases in the middle. CDR3 amino acids: CASSEAGSTGELFF. CDR3 nucleotide sequence: TGCGCCAGCAGTGAGGCAGGTTCCACCGGGGAGCTGTTTTTT.

About this clone: Other DNA sequences in this specimen translate into the identical CDR3. The chain recombines TRBV6-2 or TRBV6-3 with TRBJ2-3; the D is unclear. Looked up from germline, CDR1 is MNHEY and CDR2 is SVGEGT. V was cut by 0 bases and J by 5 bases, with 0 bases left in between. This CDR3 has 11 amino acids. CDR3 residues: CASSYSDTQYF. CDR3 sequence (DNA): TGTGCCAGCAGTTACTCAGATACGCAGTATTTT.

The gene calls are TRBV6-2 or TRBV6-3 and TRBJ2-5; weak D call: TRBD1 (5 bases). Germline CDR1 MNHEY, CDR2 SVGEGT. CDR3 size: 13 residues. Trimming cost V 6 bases and J 3 bases, with 11 bases left between them. The CDR3 DNA is TGTGCCAGCAGCGATCCAGGGAAAGAGACCCAGTACTTC. Its translation: CASSDPGKETQYF.

This chain connects TRBV28 to TRBJ1-5, with TRBD1 as a possible D gene (6 bases). Germline CDR1 reads MDHEN; CDR2 reads SYDVKM. Trimming left V 5 bases short and J 4 bases short, with 18 bases between. The CDR3 spans 16 residues. The CDR3 protein is CASSTDFTGRNQPQHF. In nucleotides, the CDR3 is TGTGCCAGCAGTACTGACTTCACAGGGAGAAATCAGCCCCAGCATTTT.

This rearrangement joins TRBV18 to TRBJ1-1; D gene ambiguous. The germline V and J ends were trimmed by 3 bases and 6 bases, with 8 bases remaining between them. Germline values: CDR1 KGHSH, CDR2 LQKENI. The CDR3 contains 12 residues. The CDR3: CASSPLPSEAFF. The CDR3, as DNA: TGTGCCAGCTCACCCTTACCTTCTGAAGCTTTCTTT.

With respect to this clone: Other nucleotide sequences from this sample produce the same CDR3. The V gene is TRBV6-5, the J gene TRBJ2-7; 8 bases are shared with TRBD2. The V segment lost 2 bases and the J segment 2 bases; nucleotides outside the gene matches: 8. The CDR3 length is 16 residues. CDR1 MNHEY and CDR2 SVGAGI come from the germline V gene. This CDR3 reads CASSYRLAGATYEQYF. Here the CDR3 DNA reads TGTGCCAGCAGTTACCGCCTAGCGGGTGCTACCTACGAGCAGTACTTC.

The rearrangement uses TRBV24-1 and TRBJ1-2; no clear D gene. CDR1 is KGHDR and CDR2 is SFDVKD in the germline V gene. The CDR3 loop spans 11 amino acids. V lost 3 bases, J lost 8 bases, and 6 bases lay in between. For the CDR3, the DNA is TGTGCCACCAGTGATCTAAGAGGCTACACCTTC. Amino acids: CATSDLRGYTF.

The chain employs TRBV12-3 or TRBV12-4 and TRBJ1-2, with a weak D call TRBD1 (6 bases). The CDR3 is 13 amino acids. V was pared by 6 bases and J by 7 bases, with 15 bases between. For the CDR3, the DNA is TGTGCCAGCAGCGCCGGACAGATCGGTGGCTACACCTTC. It codes for CASSAGQIGGYTF.

The V gene is TRBV15, the J gene TRBJ1-1; D is unresolved. Germline CDR1 and CDR2: LNHNV and YYDKDF (reference sequence). The CDR3 is 12 residues long. V was clipped by 6 bases and J by 4 bases, with 9 bases between them. The CDR3 here is CATRDVGTEAFF. CDR3 nucleotide sequence: TGTGCCACCAGGGACGTTGGCACTGAAGCTTTCTTT.

The rearrangement links TRBV19 to TRBJ1-3; D not certain. Trimming cost V 6 bases and J 1 base, with 7 bases left between them. Looked up from germline, CDR1 is LNHDA and CDR2 is SQIVND (reference sequence). The CDR3 covers 13 residues. The CDR3 loop reads CASRRVSGNTIYF. CDR3 sequence (DNA): TGTGCCAGTAGGCGGGTTTCTGGAAACACCATATATTTT.

The V call is TRBV27, the J call TRBJ2-7, with D unresolved. The V end was cut by 3 bases, the J end by 3 bases, with 12 bases between. The CDR3 consists of 14 residues. CDR1 and CDR2 from the germline V gene are MNHEY and SMNVEV (reference sequence). The CDR3 sequence is CASSFSRVVYEQYF. The CDR3 DNA follows: TGTGCCAGCAGTTTTAGTAGGGTGGTCTACGAGCAGTACTTC.

The chain uses TRBV28 and TRBJ1-3; the D is unclear. V was pared by 8 bases and J by 4 bases, with 18 bases between. The CDR3 runs to 15 residues. Germline V gene data show CDR1 as MDHEN and CDR2 as SYDVKM. CDR3 DNA sequence: TGTGCCAGCCGGATGGCGGGCGTCGAGGGAAACACCATATATTTT. This gives the protein CASRMAGVEGNTIYF.

The V gene is TRBV19, the J gene TRBJ1-2, with D tentatively TRBD1 (5 bases). In germline, CDR1 is LNHDA, CDR2 SQIVND (reference sequence). Trimming pared 4 bases from V and 4 bases from J, leaving 16 bases between. The CDR3 runs to 15 residues. CDR3 bases: TGTGCCAGTAGTAGGTCCCGCGGGGCTCCCTATGGCTACACCTTC. Amino acid sequence: CASSRSRGAPYGYTF.